This T cell receptor (beta chain) derives from a study of blood T cell repertoires in COVID-19. Study at large: In each case, the material was cDNA or gDNA derived from T cells, B-cell-depleted T cells, or PBMCs.

This clone has only one observation. Per the germline V gene, CDR1 is SGHRS and CDR2 is YFSETQ. Trimming pared 0 bases from V and 7 bases from J, leaving 11 bases between. This CDR3 comprises 15 residues. Generated by immunoSEQ multiplex PCR, the TCRdb table keeps only in-frame clones and is missing some. The table shows about 300,000 clones, with around 89% occurring only once. Seattle participants joined during active infection and were tracked over time. This receptor was obtained from a woman in her 30s with COVID-19, enrolled during active disease. The chain is built from TRBV5-1 and TRBJ1-6; possible D gene TRBD1, 6 bases. Sequences were obtained from peripheral blood. The chain's CDR3 is CASSLDGGWNSPLHF. The CDR3 DNA follows: TGCGCCAGCAGCTTGGATGGGGGCTGGAATTCACCCCTCCACTTT.